This T cell receptor (beta chain) was found in a study of shared clonotypes between healthy human individuals (dated by TCRdb to about 2020). Some background on the complete study: The cohort comprised two women and a few men aged 18 to 49 years. Leukapheresis yielded between about 0.94 and 10 billion PBMCs per donor. To increase sequencing depth and limit assay-specific biases, TCR repertoire library preparation and sequencing were carried out by different laboratories using diverse techniques. To estimate repertoire size and how much clonotypes are shared between individuals, the study performed deep sequencing of blood TCR repertoires from a handful of healthy adults. For each donor, CD4 naive and CD4 memory were each run on three plates, CD8 naive on two plates, and CD8 memory on one plate.

The full study reports these points: Larger estimated clonotype richness was generally found for naive subsets than for memory subsets. Sampling was restricted to blood, and TCR repertoires in tissue are likely to differ from TCR repertoires in blood. Even with the large sequencing depth, rarefaction of the sorted-subset datasets indicated that sequencing was incomplete. Because the study included only a small number of donors, the genetic and exposure-history diversity represented was limited. Compared with non-shared clonotypes, the clonotypes found in all four sorted-subset donors had higher generation probabilities. About 4.5% of naive CD4, around 3.6% of naive CD8, approximately 2% of memory CD4, and more than 0.35% of memory CD8 clonotypes were shared across several donors. Based on pairwise subsampling, the degree of clonotype sharing among donors was expected to be affected by sequencing depth.

The donors were healthy, HIV-negative adults who had no recently reported acute infections or vaccinations. Every donor was a Caucasian adult residing in Nashville, Tennessee, USA. CD4+ T cells were enriched by magnetic negative selection; naive cells were then positively selected on CD45RA, and the negative fraction formed the memory subset. Blood was collected by leukapheresis, and PBMCs were isolated by Ficoll-Histopaque density gradient centrifugation and then cryopreserved in liquid nitrogen vapor phase. Purity and quantity of every magnetically sorted T cell population were checked by analytical flow cytometry. Each sorted fraction had its genomic DNA isolated and then quantified by UV absorbance on a Nanodrop 2000c. The CDR3 holds 12 amino acids from the cysteine to the phenylalanine. CDR3 DNA is the only sequence kept; it has 36 bases, read in frame from the first base. Based on the germline V gene, the CDR1 and CDR2 sequences are SGHAT and FQNNGV. V is reduced by 4 bases and J by 4 bases, leaving a spacing of 8 bases between them.

TCR CDR3 regions were amplified from genomic DNA by multiplex PCR using the deep immunoSEQ assay. For each cell subset, the extracted genomic DNA was distributed evenly across all wells of several immunoSEQ 96-well plates, and each plate served as one replicate. Each replicate PCR for sorted subsets received about 210 ng genomic DNA, equal to about 29,000 T cell genomes. Purified libraries were quantified with a Qubit 3.0 fluorometer, sized on a Bioanalyzer 2100, and re-quantified with the KAPA Library Quantification kit. Every immunoSEQ 96-well plate was sequenced on a separate single-read 150-cycle Illumina NextSeq 550 flow cell. The study's processing was this. Because the immunoSEQ output included only junctional sequences and no quality scores, the filtering could not be the same as the filtering used for full-length reads. To assign V/J genes and CDR3, sequences were annotated against IMGT germline references using PyIR, a Python wrapper for IgBLAST v1.9. Reads were filtered out if the reads had weak V/J assignments (E-value above 1e-6), no CDR3, stop codons, out-of-frame junctions, or ambiguous translated residues. V3J clonotypes were defined by identical inferred V gene, J gene, and CDR3 amino acid sequence. To compute the percentage overlap between repertoires, the number of shared unique clonotypes was divided by the size of the smaller repertoire. Repertoire richness was assessed with RTK rarefaction, the Chao1 estimator, and Recon v2.1 estimates of unobserved clonotypes. For all TCRbeta clonotypes obtained by the gDNA method from a few donors, generation probabilities were computed with OLGA. TCRdb limited this immuneACCESS table to in-frame rearrangements with V and J called. A share of clones is missing; checked studies link under half to unresolved V genes, and the rest is unexplained. That table is the source of V, J and clone size, and D and trimming were worked out from the DNA. The sample contains some 790,000 clones, just under 75% of them found a single time. The ten biggest clones cover more than 1.5% of the sample.

As concerns this clone: No antigen is known for it. A read error is possible here, since a much larger clone lies one base away. The sample holds other DNA sequences that translate to the same CDR3.

Recombination joined TRBV11-2 with TRBJ2-7, and TRBD1 may be the D gene, going by 6 matching bases. Sequenced: memory CD4+ T cells sorted from blood. The intended sense of this specimen's cell subset or site label: CD45RA-negative fraction. This TCR derives from a woman in her twenties or thirties in good health. This receptor carries the CDR3 CASSSTGYEQYF. The sequenced DNA: TGTGCCAGCAGCTCGACAGGATACGAGCAGTACTTC.